A selection of T cell receptor beta chains follows, all from one sample in a study of beta chain features in type 1 diabetes. Clones were read by immunoSEQ multiplex PCR, and TCRdb kept only the in-frame ones, dropping some. The profile shows more than 350,000 clones, roughly an eighth of them singletons. The sequenced material came from naive CD4+ T cells from blood. The source is a woman aged 18-30 years in good health. Each CDR3 is given with its conserved first and last residue. The D gene is left open where the match is weak. Where a row states a size, it is once, few, many or the class of an expanded clone; other rows omit it.

CDR3 length: 14; V gene: TRBV18; J gene: TRBJ2-5; D gene: .; clone size: .; CDR3 DNA: TGTGCCAGCTCACCACTGCAGGATCAAGAGACCCAGTACTTC; CDR3 protein: CASSPLQDQETQYF
CDR3 length: 17; V gene: TRBV27; J gene: TRBJ2-3; D gene: TRBD2; clone size: few; CDR3 DNA: TGTGCCAGCAGTTTACCGCTGCTAGCGGGGAGCACAGATACGCAGTATTTT; CDR3 protein: CASSLPLLAGSTDTQYF
CDR3 length: 13; V gene: TRBV7-2; J gene: TRBJ2-5; D gene: .; clone size: .; CDR3 DNA: TGTCCCAGCCTACTCACCCTACAAGAGACCCAGTACTTC; CDR3 protein: CPSLLTLQETQYF
CDR3 length: 14; V gene: TRBV6-1; J gene: TRBJ2-4; D gene: TRBD1; clone size: .; CDR3 DNA: TGTGCCAGCAGTGGACAGGGTAGGAAGAGCATTCAGTACTTC; CDR3 protein: CASSGQGRKSIQYF
CDR3 length: 15; V gene: TRBV7-2; J gene: TRBJ2-3; D gene: .; clone size: few; CDR3 DNA: TGTGCCAGCAGCTTGGACCCGCCGAACACAGATACGCAGTATTTT; CDR3 protein: CASSLDPPNTDTQYF
CDR3 length: 17; V gene: TRBV7-3; J gene: TRBJ2-1; D gene: TRBD2; clone size: .; CDR3 DNA: TGTGCCAGCAGCCCCCAGCTAGGAGCGGGGGGGCCTGATGAGCAGTTCTTC; CDR3 protein: CASSPQLGAGGPDEQFF
CDR3 length: 15; V gene: TRBV9; J gene: TRBJ1-5; D gene: .; clone size: .; CDR3 DNA: TGTGCCAGCAGCGTAGGGGTGGCCAGCAATCAGCCCCAGCATTTT; CDR3 protein: CASSVGVASNQPQHF
CDR3 length: 12; V gene: TRBV29-1; J gene: TRBJ1-2; D gene: .; clone size: .; CDR3 DNA: TGCAGCGTTGGCCTGTTACAGGGAGGCTACACCTTC; CDR3 protein: CSVGLLQGGYTF
CDR3 length: 14; V gene: TRBV28; J gene: TRBJ2-5; D gene: .; clone size: .; CDR3 DNA: TGTGCCAGCAGTTCAGAACAGGGTGGGGAGACCCAGTACTTC; CDR3 protein: CASSSEQGGETQYF
CDR3 length: 12; V gene: TRBV29-1; J gene: TRBJ2-3; D gene: .; clone size: few; CDR3 DNA: TGCAGCGTTGGGTCGCAGGGCGATACGCAGTATTTT; CDR3 protein: CSVGSQGDTQYF
CDR3 length: 12; V gene: TRBV7-9; J gene: TRBJ2-7; D gene: .; clone size: .; CDR3 DNA: TGTGCCAGCAGCCGGGGCTCCGGGACGTCGTACTTC; CDR3 protein: CASSRGSGTSYF
CDR3 length: 10; V gene: TRBV30; J gene: TRBJ2-3; D gene: .; clone size: few; CDR3 DNA: TGTGCCTGGAGCACAGATACGCAGTATTTT; CDR3 protein: CAWSTDTQYF
CDR3 length: 11; V gene: TRBV4-1; J gene: TRBJ2-3; D gene: TRBD1; clone size: few; CDR3 DNA: TGCGCCAGCAGCCAAGGCCGGACAGGGTTTTTT; CDR3 protein: CASSQGRTGFF
CDR3 length: 12; V gene: TRBV30; J gene: TRBJ2-2; D gene: .; clone size: .; CDR3 DNA: TGTGCCTGGAGTAAGAACACCGGGGAGCTGTTTTTT; CDR3 protein: CAWSKNTGELFF
CDR3 length: 16; V gene: TRBV18; J gene: TRBJ2-6; D gene: .; clone size: .; CDR3 DNA: TGTGCCAGCTCACCACCTGCGAGAGCTGGGGCCAACGTCCTGACTTTC; CDR3 protein: CASSPPARAGANVLTF
CDR3 length: 16; V gene: TRBV7-2; J gene: TRBJ2-5; D gene: TRBD2; clone size: .; CDR3 DNA: TGTGCCAGCAGCGTCGGACTAGCGGGAGCAGGCGAGACCCAGTACTTC; CDR3 protein: CASSVGLAGAGETQYF
CDR3 length: 13; V gene: TRBV7-2; J gene: TRBJ2-3; D gene: .; clone size: .; CDR3 DNA: TGTGCCAGCAGCTTAGGCAGGAGGGATACGCAGTATTTT; CDR3 protein: CASSLGRRDTQYF
CDR3 length: 14; V gene: TRBV7-8; J gene: TRBJ2-3; D gene: .; clone size: .; CDR3 DNA: TGTGCCAGCAGCTGGGACTTTTCCACAGATACGCAGTATTTT; CDR3 protein: CASSWDFSTDTQYF
CDR3 length: 15; V gene: TRBV5-4; J gene: TRBJ1-4; D gene: TRBD1; clone size: few; CDR3 DNA: TGTGCCAGCAGCTTGTGGCAGGGGGCGGATGAAAAACTGTTTTTT; CDR3 protein: CASSLWQGADEKLFF
CDR3 length: 14; V gene: TRBV5-1; J gene: TRBJ2-4; D gene: .; clone size: few; CDR3 DNA: TGCGCCAGCAGCTTAACGGCGGGCCCAAACATTCAGTACTTC; CDR3 protein: CASSLTAGPNIQYF
CDR3 length: 13; V gene: TRBV7-9; J gene: TRBJ2-5; D gene: .; clone size: .; CDR3 DNA: TGTGCCAGCAGACACGGGGGCCAAGAGACCCAGTACTTC; CDR3 protein: CASRHGGQETQYF
CDR3 length: 12; V gene: TRBV25-1; J gene: TRBJ1-1; D gene: .; clone size: few; CDR3 DNA: TGTGCCAGCAGTGATGGGTGGAGGGAAGCTTTCTTT; CDR3 protein: CASSDGWREAFF
CDR3 length: 14; V gene: TRBV7-6; J gene: TRBJ2-5; D gene: TRBD1; clone size: .; CDR3 DNA: TGTGCCAGCAGCTTATCACAGGGGGGCCGGACCCAGTACTTC; CDR3 protein: CASSLSQGGRTQYF
CDR3 length: 12; V gene: TRBV7-9; J gene: TRBJ2-3; D gene: .; clone size: .; CDR3 DNA: TGTGCCAGCAGCTTAGATATGCATACGCAGTATTTT; CDR3 protein: CASSLDMHTQYF
CDR3 length: 15; V gene: TRBV2; J gene: TRBJ2-4; D gene: .; clone size: few; CDR3 DNA: TGTGCCAGCACCCAGAGCGAAATGACAGGATCCATTCAGTACTTC; CDR3 protein: CASTQSEMTGSIQYF
CDR3 length: 14; V gene: TRBV5-1; J gene: TRBJ2-5; D gene: .; clone size: .; CDR3 DNA: TGCGCCAGCAGCTTGCGGCAGGGGGGAGAGACCCAGTACTTC; CDR3 protein: CASSLRQGGETQYF
CDR3 length: 15; V gene: TRBV9; J gene: TRBJ2-3; D gene: TRBD2; clone size: .; CDR3 DNA: TGTGCCAGCAGCGCACGACTAGCGGCCACAGATACGCAGTATTTT; CDR3 protein: CASSARLAATDTQYF
CDR3 length: 16; V gene: TRBV13; J gene: TRBJ1-2; D gene: TRBD1; clone size: .; CDR3 DNA: TGTGCCAGCAGCCCGGCGGGGACAGGGGGGTACTATGGCTACACCTTC; CDR3 protein: CASSPAGTGGYYGYTF
CDR3 length: 13; V gene: TRBV28; J gene: TRBJ2-1; D gene: TRBD2; clone size: few; CDR3 DNA: TGTGCCAGCACCAGCGGGGTTCAGGCTCGGCAGTTCTTC; CDR3 protein: CASTSGVQARQFF
CDR3 length: 14; V gene: TRBV27; J gene: TRBJ1-4; D gene: .; clone size: few; CDR3 DNA: TGTGCCAGCAGTTGGGGGGCCTCGAATGAAAAACTGTTTTTT; CDR3 protein: CASSWGASNEKLFF
CDR3 length: 16; V gene: TRBV19; J gene: TRBJ2-1; D gene: TRBD2; clone size: .; CDR3 DNA: TGTGCCAGTAGCCGGGGACTAGCGGGAGTTTACAATGAGCAGTTCTTC; CDR3 protein: CASSRGLAGVYNEQFF
CDR3 length: 15; V gene: TRBV6-5; J gene: TRBJ2-7; D gene: TRBD1; clone size: .; CDR3 DNA: TGTGCCAGCAGTTACACCAGGACAGGGATCTACGAGCAGTACTTC; CDR3 protein: CASSYTRTGIYEQYF
CDR3 length: 13; V gene: TRBV27; J gene: TRBJ1-2; D gene: .; clone size: once; CDR3 DNA: TGTGCCAGCAGTTTGGCCCCGGACTATGGCTACACCTTC; CDR3 protein: CASSLAPDYGYTF
CDR3 length: 13; V gene: TRBV12-5; J gene: TRBJ2-1; D gene: .; clone size: .; CDR3 DNA: TGTGCTAGTGGTTGGGGACTTTTGACAGAGCAGTTCTTC; CDR3 protein: CASGWGLLTEQFF
CDR3 length: 16; V gene: TRBV18; J gene: TRBJ2-1; D gene: TRBD1; clone size: few; CDR3 DNA: TGTGCCAGCTCACCTGTAGGACAGGGCTCCTACAATGAGCAGTTCTTC; CDR3 protein: CASSPVGQGSYNEQFF
CDR3 length: 15; V gene: TRBV5-1; J gene: TRBJ2-1; D gene: .; clone size: .; CDR3 DNA: TGCGCCAGCAGGGCCGGAGGGAGCTCCTACAATGAGCAGTTCTTC; CDR3 protein: CASRAGGSSYNEQFF
CDR3 length: 12; V gene: TRBV7-9; J gene: TRBJ1-5; D gene: .; clone size: few; CDR3 DNA: TGTGCCAGCAGCTTAGGAGATCAGCCCCAGCATTTT; CDR3 protein: CASSLGDQPQHF
CDR3 length: 19; V gene: TRBV27; J gene: TRBJ2-1; D gene: TRBD2; clone size: few; CDR3 DNA: TGTGCCAGCAGTCTCAGGACTAGCGGGAGGATGAGGTTATACAATGAGCAGTTCTTC; CDR3 protein: CASSLRTSGRMRLYNEQFF
CDR3 length: 14; V gene: TRBV10-3; J gene: TRBJ2-5; D gene: .; clone size: .; CDR3 DNA: TGTGCCACAGGGGACACCCAAATCGGGGAGACCCAGTACTTC; CDR3 protein: CATGDTQIGETQYF
CDR3 length: 14; V gene: TRBV9; J gene: TRBJ1-2; D gene: .; clone size: few; CDR3 DNA: TGTGCCAGCAGCCCTCGTCGTGGGTCGGAAGGCTACACCTTC; CDR3 protein: CASSPRRGSEGYTF
CDR3 length: 13; V gene: TRBV5-6; J gene: TRBJ1-1; D gene: .; clone size: .; CDR3 DNA: TGTGCCAGCAGTTCCGCAAGGAACACTGAAGCTTTCTTT; CDR3 protein: CASSSARNTEAFF
CDR3 length: 15; V gene: TRBV18; J gene: TRBJ2-3; D gene: TRBD2; clone size: .; CDR3 DNA: TGTGCCAGCTCACTCCAAGCGGGGGTCACAGATACGCAGTATTTT; CDR3 protein: CASSLQAGVTDTQYF